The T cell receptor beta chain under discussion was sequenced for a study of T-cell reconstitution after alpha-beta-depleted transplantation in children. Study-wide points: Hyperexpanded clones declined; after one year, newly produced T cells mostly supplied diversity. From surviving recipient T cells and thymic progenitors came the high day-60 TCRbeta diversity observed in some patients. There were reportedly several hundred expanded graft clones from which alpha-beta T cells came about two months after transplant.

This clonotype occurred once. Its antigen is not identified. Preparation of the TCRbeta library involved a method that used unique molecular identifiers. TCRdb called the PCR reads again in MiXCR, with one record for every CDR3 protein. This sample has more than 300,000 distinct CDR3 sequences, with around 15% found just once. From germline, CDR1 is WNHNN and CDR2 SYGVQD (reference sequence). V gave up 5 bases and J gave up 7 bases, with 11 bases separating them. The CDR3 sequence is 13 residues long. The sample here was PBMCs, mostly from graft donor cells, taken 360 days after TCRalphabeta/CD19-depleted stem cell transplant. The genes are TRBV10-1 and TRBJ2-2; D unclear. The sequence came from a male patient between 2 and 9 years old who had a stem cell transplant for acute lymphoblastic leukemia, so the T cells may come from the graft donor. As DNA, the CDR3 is TGCGCCAGCAGTCACCAGGACGGCGGGGAGCTGTTTTTT. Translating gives CASSHQDGGELFF.